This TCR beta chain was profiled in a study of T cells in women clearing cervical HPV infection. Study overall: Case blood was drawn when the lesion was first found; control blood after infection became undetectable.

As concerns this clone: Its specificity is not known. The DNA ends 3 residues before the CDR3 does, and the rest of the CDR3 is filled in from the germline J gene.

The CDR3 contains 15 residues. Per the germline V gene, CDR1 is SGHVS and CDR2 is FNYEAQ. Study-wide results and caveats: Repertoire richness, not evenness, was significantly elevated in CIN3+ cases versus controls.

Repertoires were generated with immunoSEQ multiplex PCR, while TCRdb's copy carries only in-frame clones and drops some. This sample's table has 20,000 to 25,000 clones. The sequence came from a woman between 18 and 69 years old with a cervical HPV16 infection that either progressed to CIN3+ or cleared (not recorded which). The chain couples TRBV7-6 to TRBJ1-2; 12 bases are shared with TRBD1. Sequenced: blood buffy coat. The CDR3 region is CASSDGTGGGYDYTF. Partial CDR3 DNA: TGTGCCAGCAGCGATGGGACAGGGGGCGGTTACGAC.